Listed here are 23 T cell receptor beta chains from one sample, sequenced in a study of Ad26.COV2.S vaccination and SARS-CoV-2 variants. This table comes from immunoSEQ multiplex PCR, and its TCRdb copy is limited to in-frame clones, with some not included. The sample holds 300,000 to 400,000 clones, 90% seen once. Treatment: around 19 received Ad26.COV2.S at low or high dose, single or two shots; about five received placebo; per-sample allocation not given. Day 63 after the first injection of vaccine or placebo was the sampling time. Sequencing used peripheral blood, obtained in a trial of Ad26.COV2.S vaccine versus placebo. The receptors here all came from a person aged 18-60 years who received the Ad26.COV2.S COVID-19 vaccine or a placebo.

The chain joins TRBV20-1 to TRBJ2-1; D is undetermined. The CDR3 length is 10 residues. V was trimmed by 6 bases and J by 5 bases, leaving 5 bases between them. In germline, CDR1 is DFQATT, CDR2 SNEGSKA (reference sequence). For the CDR3, the DNA is TGCAGTGCCCTTGACAATGAGCAGTTCTTC. Translation: CSALDNEQFF.

The chain employs TRBV6-1 and TRBJ1-6, with D hard to call. The CDR3 runs to 14 residues. V was cut by 1 base and J by 6 bases, with 7 bases left in between. Germline CDR1 is MNHNS and CDR2 is SASEGT. CDR3 coding DNA: TGTGCCAGCAGTGAAGTAGTAGGTAATTCACCCCTCCACTTT. This encodes CASSEVVGNSPLHF.

This CDR3 reads CASSVRQGFNYGYTF. The CDR3 DNA is TGTGCCAGCAGCGTCCGACAGGGATTTAACTATGGCTACACCTTC. This chain connects TRBV2 to TRBJ1-2; TRBD1 matches 7 bases. Germline-derived CDR1 and CDR2 are SNHLY and FYNNEI. The CDR3 is made up of 15 amino acids. Trimming took 6 bases from V and 1 from J; bases not matched to a gene: 8.

This clone appeared a single time. The rearrangement links TRBV7-2 to TRBJ1-1; D is ambiguous. This CDR3 has 12 amino acids. The V end lost 10 bases, the J end lost 3 bases, and 12 bases lay between the germline ends. The V gene's germline CDR1 is SGHTA and CDR2 FQGNSA. CDR3 amino acids: CATPATHTEAFF. As DNA, the CDR3 is TGTGCCACTCCGGCGACCCACACTGAAGCTTTCTTT.

This clone was recorded only once. This chain joins TRBV7-9 and TRBJ2-7, with D perhaps TRBD1 (8 bases). Germline CDR1 and CDR2: SEHNR and FQNEAQ (reference sequence). V lost 0 bases, J lost 3 bases, and 21 bases lay in between. The CDR3 contains 18 residues. The CDR3 loop reads CASSLAQGAGRVSYEQYF. CDR3 coding DNA: TGTGCCAGCAGCTTAGCCCAGGGGGCGGGGAGGGTGAGCTACGAGCAGTACTTC.

J is TRBJ1-2 and V is TRBV15; D is unresolved. The V gene lost 0 bases and the J gene lost 4 bases, with 3 bases spanning the gap. CDR1 is LNHNV and CDR2 is YYDKDF in the germline V gene (reference sequence). The CDR3 runs to 12 residues. The CDR3 region has the DNA TGTGCCACCAGCAGAGACATCTATGGCTACACCTTC. Translation: CATSRDIYGYTF.

The rearrangement links TRBV2 to TRBJ1-4, with D perhaps TRBD1 (5 bases). Per germline, CDR1 SNHLY and CDR2 FYNNEI. The ends were cut back, 8 bases at V and 7 bases at J, with 17 bases in the middle. This CDR3 is 14 amino acids long. The DNA of the CDR3 is TGTGCCAGCCGGGAGCAGGGTCAGGGTGAAAAACTGTTTTTT. Protein: CASREQGQGEKLFF.

The V and J genes are TRBV6-2 or TRBV6-3 and TRBJ2-7, with TRBD1 identical over 8 bases. The V segment lost 6 bases and the J segment 6 bases; nucleotides outside the gene matches: 16. CDR3 length equals 16 residues. CDR1 and CDR2 (germline): MNHEY, SVGEGT. Here the CDR3 reads CASSTGGLGTVSEQYF. CDR3 DNA: TGTGCCAGCAGCACAGGGGGTTTGGGGACAGTAAGCGAGCAGTACTTC.

The rearrangement joins TRBV5-8 to TRBJ2-3, with D unresolved. The ends were cut back, 2 bases at V and 0 bases at J, with 7 bases in the middle. Germline values: CDR1 SGHTS, CDR2 YDEGEE. This CDR3 region has 14 residues. The CDR3 nucleotides are TGTGCCAGCAGCTTCTGGGGTAGCACAGATACGCAGTATTTT. Protein product: CASSFWGSTDTQYF.

In this sample, this clone turned up once. The gene calls are TRBV11-3 and TRBJ2-1, with 14 nucleotides matching TRBD2. V lost 5 bases, J lost 5 bases, and 14 bases stayed unmatched. Per germline, CDR1 SGHNT and CDR2 YENEEA. The CDR3 is 19 amino acids. CDR3 loop: CASSHTGTSGRVRNNEQFF. CDR3 in DNA: TGTGCCAGCAGCCATACCGGGACTAGCGGGAGAGTAAGGAACAATGAGCAGTTCTTC.

This clone was counted between two and nine times. V is TRBV11-2 and J is TRBJ1-1; tentative D call: TRBD1 (6 bases). V lost 1 base and J 5 bases, leaving 11 bases between the germline ends. The CDR3 totals 14 residues. Germline CDR1 and CDR2: SGHAT and FQNNGV. The chain's CDR3 is CASSLAQGRTEAFF. In nucleotides, the CDR3 is TGTGCCAGCAGCTTAGCGCAGGGGCGGACTGAAGCTTTCTTT.

V gene TRBV28 combines with J gene TRBJ2-7, with TRBD2 as a possible D gene (5 bases). The CDR3 length is 12 residues. V lost 3 bases, J lost 5 bases, and 8 bases lay in between. Germline CDR1 reads MDHEN; CDR2 reads SYDVKM. CDR3 sequence: CASSFGVHEQYF. The CDR3 nucleotides are TGTGCCAGCAGTTTCGGGGTCCACGAGCAGTACTTC.

This sequence joins TRBV19 and TRBJ1-6; 8 bases are a match to TRBD1. The CDR3 is 15 residues long. Looked up from germline, CDR1 is LNHDA and CDR2 is SQIVND (reference sequence). Trimming cost V 3 bases and J 7 bases; bases outside gene matches: 5. The CDR3 reads CASSIDRGANSPLHF. The CDR3 nucleotides read TGTGCCAGTAGTATCGACAGGGGCGCCAATTCACCCCTCCACTTT.

This CDR3 is CAISGVGQRGSSYEQYF. The CDR3 DNA sequence: TGTGCCATCTCTGGAGTGGGCCAGCGGGGGAGCTCCTACGAGCAGTACTTC. The chain employs TRBV10-3 and TRBJ2-7, with 8 bases that match TRBD2. The CDR3 consists of 17 residues. Germline CDR1 and CDR2: ENHRY and SYGVKD. V lost 8 bases and J lost 0; bases outside the gene matches: 15.

This clone turned up a few times. CDR3 loop: CAISASSGNEKLFF. The CDR3 nucleotides are TGTGCCATCAGTGCCTCCTCGGGTAATGAAAAACTGTTTTTT. This chain uses TRBV10-3 with TRBJ1-4, with no clear D. The CDR3 loop spans 14 amino acids. Germline V lookup: CDR1 ENHRY, CDR2 SYGVKD. V lost 4 bases and J lost 4, with 10 bases in between.

This rearrangement joins TRBV9 to TRBJ2-5; a possible D gene is TRBD2 (6 bases). CDR3 size: 15 residues. V was cut by 2 bases and J by 5 bases, with 16 bases left in between. In germline, CDR1 is SGDLS, CDR2 YYNGEE. The CDR3 nucleotides read TGTGCCAGCAGCGTGGTTCCCGGGAGCACGGAGACCCAGTACTTC. Protein product: CASSVVPGSTETQYF.

This clone was seen a single time. The rearrangement uses TRBV18 and TRBJ1-4, with 12 bases fitting TRBD1. The V gene's germline CDR1 is KGHSH and CDR2 LQKENI. The J segment lost 8 bases and the V segment lost 4 bases, leaving 2 bases of the junction unmatched. The CDR3 covers 14 residues. Here the CDR3 DNA reads TGTGCCAGCTCACTCGGGACAGGGGGCGAAAAACTGTTTTTT. Residues: CASSLGTGGEKLFF.

V gene TRBV14 combines with J gene TRBJ2-3; perhaps TRBD2 as D (5 bases). The CDR3 spans 16 residues. Germline V gene sequence: CDR1 SGHDN, CDR2 FVKESK. Trimming took 0 bases from V and 2 from J, leaving 12 bases between them. DNA of the CDR3: TGTGCCAGCAGCCAAGAACAACGGACTGCCACAGATACGCAGTATTTT. Its translation is CASSQEQRTATDTQYF.

This chain joins TRBV7-6 and TRBJ1-1, with 9 bases matching TRBD1. V lost 1 base and J lost 0; bases outside the gene matches: 6. The CDR3 is 17 amino acids. The germline V gene encodes CDR1 SGHVS and CDR2 FNYEAQ. CDR3 sequence: CASSLGTGVLMNTEAFF. CDR3 coding DNA: TGTGCCAGCAGCTTAGGGACAGGGGTTCTCATGAACACTGAAGCTTTCTTT.

The chain carries TRBV27 and TRBJ1-2, with 7 bases fitting TRBD1. CDR1 is MNHEY, CDR2 SMNVEV, per germline (reference sequence). This CDR3 has 18 residues. V lost 4 bases to trimming and J lost 1 base; unmatched junction nucleotides: 15. CDR3 residues: CASSSHLGGQGDNYGYTF. In DNA, the CDR3 is TGTGCCAGCAGTTCCCACCTCGGGGGGCAGGGGGATAACTATGGCTACACCTTC.

V and J are TRBV7-2 and TRBJ2-5; D remains unclear. The germline gives CDR1 SGHTA, CDR2 FQGNSA. This CDR3 contains 13 residues. V was trimmed by 5 bases and J by 5 bases, leaving 12 bases between them. The CDR3 nucleotides read TGTGCCAGCAGCCCCCCCTCTGGGGAGACCCAGTACTTC. It translates to CASSPPSGETQYF.

The rearrangement uses TRBV3-1 (or the pseudogene TRBV3-2) and TRBJ2-1; D gene unclear. The CDR3 sequence is 10 residues long. Germline values: CDR1 LGHDT, CDR2 YNNKEL (reference sequence). V lost 8 bases to trimming and J lost 9 bases, with 8 bases between them. DNA of the CDR3: TGTGCCAGCGGGGAACCTGAGCAGTTCTTC. Its protein product is CASGEPEQFF.

This chain links TRBV9 with TRBJ1-1; D uncertain. This CDR3 spans 13 amino acids. Germline lookup yields CDR1 SGDLS and CDR2 YYNGEE. With 0 bases removed from V and 6 bases from J, the gap between germline ends came to 9 bases. The CDR3 reads CASSVVGNPEAFF. The DNA for the CDR3 is TGTGCCAGCAGCGTAGTCGGCAACCCTGAAGCTTTCTTT.